This T cell receptor beta chain appears in the sequencing data of a study of cytomegalovirus exposure and HLA in healthy donors. 60 Vbeta and 13 Jbeta primers were used in PCR. Measured with immunoSEQ multiplex PCR; TCRdb has only the in-frame clones, and not every one. The repertoire has 85,000 to 90,000 clones, around 85% of them found once; the top ten carry 7% to 8.5%. Germline trimming cut 4 bases from V and 3 bases from J; bases unmatched to any gene: 6. The CDR3 totals 14 residues. Germline CDR1 MDHEN, CDR2 SYDVKM. The chain joins TRBV28 to TRBJ2-7; 7 positions match TRBD2. The sequencing input was PBMCs. The TCR comes from a man aged 35 to 55 in good health and CMV-seropositive. CDR3 loop: CASSYPGTNYEQYF. CDR3 bases: TGTGCCAGCAGTTATCCCGGGACTAACTACGAGCAGTACTTC. Based on the CDR3 plus reference TRBV28 and TRBJ2-7, the full variable domain is DVKVTQSSRYLVKRTGEKVFLECVQDMDHENMFWYRQDPGLGLRLIYFSYDVKMKEKGDIPEGYSVSREKKERFSLILESASTNQTSMYLCASSYPGTNYEQYFGPGTRLTVT.